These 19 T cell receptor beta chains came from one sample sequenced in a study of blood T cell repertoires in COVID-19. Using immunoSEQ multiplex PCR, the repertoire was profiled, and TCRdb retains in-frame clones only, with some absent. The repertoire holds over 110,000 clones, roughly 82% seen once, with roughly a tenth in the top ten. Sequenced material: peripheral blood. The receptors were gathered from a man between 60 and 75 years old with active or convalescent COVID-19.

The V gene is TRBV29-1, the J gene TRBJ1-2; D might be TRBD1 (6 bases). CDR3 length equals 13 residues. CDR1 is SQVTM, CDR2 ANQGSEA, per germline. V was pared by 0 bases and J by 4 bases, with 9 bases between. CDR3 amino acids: CSVEEGAGYGYTF. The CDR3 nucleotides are TGCAGCGTTGAAGAGGGGGCCGGCTATGGCTACACCTTC.

This chain's CDR3 is CASSLRDGNTEAFF. The CDR3 region has the DNA TGTGCCAGCAGTTTGCGGGACGGGAACACTGAAGCTTTCTTT. The chain has TRBV27 and TRBJ1-1; D is possibly TRBD1 (5 bases). Germline lookup yields CDR1 MNHEY and CDR2 SMNVEV (reference sequence). Trimming took off 3 bases at V and 1 base at J, with 9 bases between the two ends. This CDR3 has 14 residues.

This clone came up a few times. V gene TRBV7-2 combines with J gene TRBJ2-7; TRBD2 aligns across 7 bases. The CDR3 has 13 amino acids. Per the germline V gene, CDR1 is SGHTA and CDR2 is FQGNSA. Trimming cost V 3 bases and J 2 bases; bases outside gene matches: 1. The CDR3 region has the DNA TGTGCCAGCAGCTTCGCGGGGGCCTACGAGCAGTACGTC. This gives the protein CASSFAGAYEQYV.

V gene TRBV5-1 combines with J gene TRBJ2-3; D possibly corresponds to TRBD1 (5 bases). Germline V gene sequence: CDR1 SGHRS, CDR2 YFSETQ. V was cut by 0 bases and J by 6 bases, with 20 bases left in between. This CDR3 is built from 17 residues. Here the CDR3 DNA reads TGCGCCAGCAGCTTGGCTTTTAGGGGATCGGGCGTTGATACGCAGTATTTT. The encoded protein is CASSLAFRGSGVDTQYF.

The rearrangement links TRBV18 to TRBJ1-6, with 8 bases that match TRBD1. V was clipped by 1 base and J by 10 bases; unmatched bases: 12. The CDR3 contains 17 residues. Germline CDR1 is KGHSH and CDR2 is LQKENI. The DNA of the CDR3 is TGTGCCAGCTCACCACAAGCCGCAGGGGGCGCGGTATCACCCCTCCACTTT. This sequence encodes CASSPQAAGGAVSPLHF. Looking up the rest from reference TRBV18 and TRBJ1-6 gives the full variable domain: NAGVMQNPRHLVRRRGQEARLRCSPMKGHSHVYWYRQLPEEGLKFMVYLQKENIIDESGMPKERFSAEFPKEGPSILRIQQVVRGDSAAYFCASSPQAAGGAVSPLHFGNGTRLTVT.

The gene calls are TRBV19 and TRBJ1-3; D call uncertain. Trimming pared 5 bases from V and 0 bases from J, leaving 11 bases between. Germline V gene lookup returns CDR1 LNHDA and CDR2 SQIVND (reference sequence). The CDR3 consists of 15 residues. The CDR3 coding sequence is TGTGCCAGTAGTCTCGGTCATGGCTCTGGAAACACCATATATTTT. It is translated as CASSLGHGSGNTIYF. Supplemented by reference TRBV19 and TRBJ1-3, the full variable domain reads DGGITQSPKYLFRKEGQNVTLSCEQNLNHDAMYWYRQDPGQGLRLIYYSQIVNDFQKGDIAEGYSVSREKKESFPLTVTSAQKNPTAFYLCASSLGHGSGNTIYFGEGSWLTVV.

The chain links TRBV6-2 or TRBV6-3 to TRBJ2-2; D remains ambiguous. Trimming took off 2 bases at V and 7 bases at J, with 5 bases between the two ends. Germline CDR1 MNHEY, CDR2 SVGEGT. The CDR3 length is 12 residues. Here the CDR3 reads CASSYRVGELFF. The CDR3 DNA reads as TGTGCCAGCAGTTACCGAGTCGGGGAGCTGTTTTTT.

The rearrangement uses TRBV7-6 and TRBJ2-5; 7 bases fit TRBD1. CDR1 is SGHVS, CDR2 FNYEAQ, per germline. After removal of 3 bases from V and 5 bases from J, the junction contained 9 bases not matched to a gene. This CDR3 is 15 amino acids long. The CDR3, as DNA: TGTGCCAGCAGCTTTACAGGGGTGGGTAGGGAGACCCAGTACTTC. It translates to CASSFTGVGRETQYF.

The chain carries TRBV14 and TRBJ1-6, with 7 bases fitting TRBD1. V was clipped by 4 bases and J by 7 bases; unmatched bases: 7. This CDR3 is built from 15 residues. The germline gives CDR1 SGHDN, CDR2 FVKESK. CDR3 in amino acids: CASSLRDSVNSPLHF. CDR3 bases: TGTGCCAGCAGCCTAAGGGACAGCGTAAATTCACCCCTCCACTTT. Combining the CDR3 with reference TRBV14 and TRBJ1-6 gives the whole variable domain EAGVTQFPSHSVIEKGQTVTLRCDPISGHDNLYWYRRVMGKEIKFLLHFVKESKQDESGMPNNRFLAERTGGTYSTLKVQPAELEDSGVYFCASSLRDSVNSPLHFGNGTRLTVT.

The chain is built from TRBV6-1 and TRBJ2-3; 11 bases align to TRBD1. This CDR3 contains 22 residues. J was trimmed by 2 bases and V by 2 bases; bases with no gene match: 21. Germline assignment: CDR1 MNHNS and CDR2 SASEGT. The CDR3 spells CASSESVGQGAVLGPATDTQYF. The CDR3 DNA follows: TGTGCCAGCAGTGAAAGTGTAGGACAGGGGGCAGTCCTTGGACCAGCCACAGATACGCAGTATTTT.

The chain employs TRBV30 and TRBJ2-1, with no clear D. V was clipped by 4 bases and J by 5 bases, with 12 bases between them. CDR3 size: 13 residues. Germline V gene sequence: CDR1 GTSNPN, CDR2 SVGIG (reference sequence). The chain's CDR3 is CAWIPGANNEQFF. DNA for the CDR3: TGTGCCTGGATCCCAGGTGCGAACAATGAGCAGTTCTTC.

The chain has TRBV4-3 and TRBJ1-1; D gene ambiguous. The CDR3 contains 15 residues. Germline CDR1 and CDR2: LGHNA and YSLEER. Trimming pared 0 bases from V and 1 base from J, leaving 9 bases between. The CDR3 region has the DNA TGCGCCAGCAGCCAAGACCCGGGGAGGAACACTGAAGCTTTCTTT. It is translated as CASSQDPGRNTEAFF.

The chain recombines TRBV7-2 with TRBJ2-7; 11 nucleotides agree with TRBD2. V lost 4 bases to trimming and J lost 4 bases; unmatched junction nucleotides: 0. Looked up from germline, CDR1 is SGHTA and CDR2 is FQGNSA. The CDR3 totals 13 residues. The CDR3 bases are TGTGCCAGCAGCTGGACTAGCGGGTACGAGCAGTACGTC. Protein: CASSWTSGYEQYV.

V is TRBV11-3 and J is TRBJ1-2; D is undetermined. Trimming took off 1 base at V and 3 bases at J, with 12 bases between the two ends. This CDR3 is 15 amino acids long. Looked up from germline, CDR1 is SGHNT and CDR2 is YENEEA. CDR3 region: CASSLAPPTDYGYTF. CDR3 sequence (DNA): TGTGCCAGCAGCTTAGCCCCTCCCACGGACTATGGCTACACCTTC.

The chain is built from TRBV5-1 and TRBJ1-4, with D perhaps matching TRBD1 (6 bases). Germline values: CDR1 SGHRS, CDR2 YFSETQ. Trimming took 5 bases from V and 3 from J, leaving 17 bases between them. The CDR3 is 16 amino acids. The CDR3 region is CASRPAGQSPNEKLFF. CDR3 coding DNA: TGCGCCAGCAGACCCGCCGGACAGTCTCCTAATGAAAAACTGTTTTTT.

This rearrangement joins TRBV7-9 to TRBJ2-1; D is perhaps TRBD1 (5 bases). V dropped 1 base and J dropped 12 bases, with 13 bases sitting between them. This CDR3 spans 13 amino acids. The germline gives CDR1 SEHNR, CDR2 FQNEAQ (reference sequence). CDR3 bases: TGTGCCAGCAGCTTAGGGGGCGATGGTAGGCAGTTCTTC. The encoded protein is CASSLGGDGRQFF.

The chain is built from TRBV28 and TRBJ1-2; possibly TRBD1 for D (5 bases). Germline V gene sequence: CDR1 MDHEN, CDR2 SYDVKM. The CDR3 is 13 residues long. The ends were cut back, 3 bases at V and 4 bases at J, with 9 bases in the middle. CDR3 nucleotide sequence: TGTGCCAGCAGTTTTCTTGACAGCTATGGCTACACCTTC. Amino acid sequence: CASSFLDSYGYTF.

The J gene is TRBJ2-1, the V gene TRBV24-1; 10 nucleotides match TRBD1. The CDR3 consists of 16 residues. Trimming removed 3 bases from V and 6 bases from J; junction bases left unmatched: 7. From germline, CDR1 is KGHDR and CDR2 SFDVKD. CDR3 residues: CATSDTDRGRPNEQFF. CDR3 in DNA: TGTGCCACCAGTGATACTGACAGGGGGCGGCCCAATGAGCAGTTCTTC.

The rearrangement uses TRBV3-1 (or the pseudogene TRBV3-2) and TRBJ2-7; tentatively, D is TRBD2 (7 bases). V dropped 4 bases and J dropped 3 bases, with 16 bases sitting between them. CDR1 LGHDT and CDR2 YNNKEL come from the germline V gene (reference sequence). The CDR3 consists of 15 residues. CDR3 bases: TGTGCCAGCAGCCTGGCGGGGGCAATAGGCTACGAGCAGTACTTC. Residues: CASSLAGAIGYEQYF.